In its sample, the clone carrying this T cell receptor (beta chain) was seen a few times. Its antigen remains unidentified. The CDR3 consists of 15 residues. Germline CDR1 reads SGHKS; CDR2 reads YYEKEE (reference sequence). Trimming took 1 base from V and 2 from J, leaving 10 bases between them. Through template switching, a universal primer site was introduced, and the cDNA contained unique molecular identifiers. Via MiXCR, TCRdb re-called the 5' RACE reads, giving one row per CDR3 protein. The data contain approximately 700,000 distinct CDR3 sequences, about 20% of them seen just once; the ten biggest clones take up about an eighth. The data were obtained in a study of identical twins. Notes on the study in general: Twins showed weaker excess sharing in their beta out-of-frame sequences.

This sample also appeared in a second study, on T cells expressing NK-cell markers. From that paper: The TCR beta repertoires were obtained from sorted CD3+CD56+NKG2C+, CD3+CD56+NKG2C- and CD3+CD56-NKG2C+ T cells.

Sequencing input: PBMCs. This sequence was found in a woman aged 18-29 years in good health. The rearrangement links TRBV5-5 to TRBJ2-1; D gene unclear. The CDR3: CASSLLVGPYNEQFF. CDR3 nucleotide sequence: TGTGCCAGCAGCTTGCTTGTAGGCCCCTACAATGAGCAGTTCTTC.